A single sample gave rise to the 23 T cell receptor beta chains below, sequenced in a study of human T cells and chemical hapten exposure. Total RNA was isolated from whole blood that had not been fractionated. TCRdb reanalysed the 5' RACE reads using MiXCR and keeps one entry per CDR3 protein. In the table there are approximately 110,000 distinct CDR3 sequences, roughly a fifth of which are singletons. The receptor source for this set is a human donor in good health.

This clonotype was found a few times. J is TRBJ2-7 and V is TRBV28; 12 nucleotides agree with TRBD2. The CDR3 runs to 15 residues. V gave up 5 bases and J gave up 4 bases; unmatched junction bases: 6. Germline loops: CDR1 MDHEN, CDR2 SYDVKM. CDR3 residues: CASSARLAGGYEQYF. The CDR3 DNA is TGTGCCAGCAGTGCTCGCCTAGCGGGAGGGTACGAGCAGTACTTC.

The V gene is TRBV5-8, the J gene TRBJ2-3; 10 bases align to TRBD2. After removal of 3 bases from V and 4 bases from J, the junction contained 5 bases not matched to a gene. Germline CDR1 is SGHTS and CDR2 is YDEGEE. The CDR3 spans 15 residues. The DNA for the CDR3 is TGTGCCAGCAGCTCCGGGACTAGCGAATCAGATACGCAGTATTTT. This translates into CASSSGTSESDTQYF.

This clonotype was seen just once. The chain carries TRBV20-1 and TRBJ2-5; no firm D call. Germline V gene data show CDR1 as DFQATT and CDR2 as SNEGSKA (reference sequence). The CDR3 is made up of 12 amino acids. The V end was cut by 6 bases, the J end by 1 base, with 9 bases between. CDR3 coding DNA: TGCAGTGCGGCCGCGGCCCAAGAGACCCAGTACTTC. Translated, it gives CSAAAAQETQYF.

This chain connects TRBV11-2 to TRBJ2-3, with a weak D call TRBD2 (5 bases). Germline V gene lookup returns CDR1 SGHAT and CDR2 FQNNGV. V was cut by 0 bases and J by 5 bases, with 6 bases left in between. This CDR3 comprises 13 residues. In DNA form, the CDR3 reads TGTGCCAGCAGCTTAGAACGGGAAGATACGCAGTATTTT. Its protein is CASSLEREDTQYF.

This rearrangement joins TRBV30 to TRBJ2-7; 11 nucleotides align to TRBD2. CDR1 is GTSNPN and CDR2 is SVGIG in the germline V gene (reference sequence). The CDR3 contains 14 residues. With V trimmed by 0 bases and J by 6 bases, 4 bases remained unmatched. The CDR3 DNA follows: TGTGCCTGGAGTGTACTAGCGGGAGTTGGCGAGCAGTACTTC. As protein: CAWSVLAGVGEQYF.

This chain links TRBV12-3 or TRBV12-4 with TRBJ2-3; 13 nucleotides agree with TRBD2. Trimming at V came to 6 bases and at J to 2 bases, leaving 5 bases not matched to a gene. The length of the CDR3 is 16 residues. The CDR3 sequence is CASRKGTSGVTDTQYF. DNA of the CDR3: TGTGCCAGCAGAAAGGGGACTAGCGGGGTCACAGATACGCAGTATTTT.

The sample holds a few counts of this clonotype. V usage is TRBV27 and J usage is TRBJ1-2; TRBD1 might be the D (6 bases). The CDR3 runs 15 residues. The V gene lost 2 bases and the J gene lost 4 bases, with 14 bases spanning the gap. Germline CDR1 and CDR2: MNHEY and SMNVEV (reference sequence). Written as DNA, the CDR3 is TGTGCCAGCAGTTTAAGGGCGGGGGCCAGCTATGGCTACACCTTC. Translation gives CASSLRAGASYGYTF.

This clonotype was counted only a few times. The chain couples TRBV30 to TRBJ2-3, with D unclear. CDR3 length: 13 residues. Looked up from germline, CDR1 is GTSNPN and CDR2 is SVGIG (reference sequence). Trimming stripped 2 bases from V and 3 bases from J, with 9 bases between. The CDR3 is CAWSWATTDTQYF. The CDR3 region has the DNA TGTGCCTGGAGTTGGGCGACAACAGATACGCAGTATTTT.

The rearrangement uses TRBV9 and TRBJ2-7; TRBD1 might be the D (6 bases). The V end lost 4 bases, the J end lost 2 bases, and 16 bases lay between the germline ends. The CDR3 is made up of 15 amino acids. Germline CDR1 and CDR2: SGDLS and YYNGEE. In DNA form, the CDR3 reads TGTGCCAGCAGCACCGAGATGGGGGACACCTACGAGCAGTACTTC. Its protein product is CASSTEMGDTYEQYF.

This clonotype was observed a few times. The CDR3 reads CASSSGPGLAGDEQFF. CDR3 coding DNA: TGTGCCAGCAGCTCAGGACCGGGACTAGCGGGAGACGAGCAGTTCTTC. The gene calls are TRBV7-3 and TRBJ2-1; 14 bases map to TRBD2. Germline-derived CDR1 and CDR2 are SGHTA and FQGTGA. CDR3 length: 16 residues. V dropped 4 bases and J dropped 10; count of bases not matched to a gene: 9. Full variable domain (missing parts from reference TRBV7-3 and TRBJ2-1): GAGVSQTPSNKVTEKGKYVELRCDPISGHTALYWYRQSLGQGPEFLIYFQGTGAADDSGLPNDRFFAVRPEGSVSTLKIQRTERGDSAVYLCASSSGPGLAGDEQFFGPGTRLTVL.

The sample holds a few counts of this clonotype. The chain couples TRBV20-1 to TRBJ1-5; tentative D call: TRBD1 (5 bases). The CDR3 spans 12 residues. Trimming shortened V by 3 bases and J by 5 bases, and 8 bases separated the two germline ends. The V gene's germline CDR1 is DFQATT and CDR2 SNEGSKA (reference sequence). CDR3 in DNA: TGCAGTGCTAGCGGGGGGGATCAGCCCCAGCATTTT. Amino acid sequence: CSASGGDQPQHF.

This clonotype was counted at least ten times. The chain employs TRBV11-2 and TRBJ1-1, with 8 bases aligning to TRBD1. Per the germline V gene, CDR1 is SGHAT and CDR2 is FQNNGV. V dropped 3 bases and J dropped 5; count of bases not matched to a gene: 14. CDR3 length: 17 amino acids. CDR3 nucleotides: TGTGCCAGCAGCTTTTTTGGAACAGGGGGGGGGAGGACTGAAGCTTTCTTT. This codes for CASSFFGTGGGRTEAFF. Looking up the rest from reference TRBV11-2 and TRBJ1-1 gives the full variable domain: EAGVAQSPRYKIIEKRQSVAFWCNPISGHATLYWYQQILGQGPKLLIQFQNNGVVDDSQLPKDRFSAERLKGVDSTLKIQPAKLEDSAVYLCASSFFGTGGGRTEAFFGQGTRLTVV.

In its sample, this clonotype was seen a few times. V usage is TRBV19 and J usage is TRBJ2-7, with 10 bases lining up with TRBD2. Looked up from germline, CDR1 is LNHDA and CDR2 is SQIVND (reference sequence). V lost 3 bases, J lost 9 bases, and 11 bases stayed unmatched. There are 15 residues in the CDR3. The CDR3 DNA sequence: TGTGCCAGTAGTATGTCTAGCGGGAGCGCATGGCCGCAGTACTTC. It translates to CASSMSSGSAWPQYF. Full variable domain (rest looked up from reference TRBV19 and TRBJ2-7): DGGITQSPKYLFRKEGQNVTLSCEQNLNHDAMYWYRQDPGQGLRLIYYSQIVNDFQKGDIAEGYSVSREKKESFPLTVTSAQKNPTAFYLCASSMSSGSAWPQYFGPGTRLTVT.

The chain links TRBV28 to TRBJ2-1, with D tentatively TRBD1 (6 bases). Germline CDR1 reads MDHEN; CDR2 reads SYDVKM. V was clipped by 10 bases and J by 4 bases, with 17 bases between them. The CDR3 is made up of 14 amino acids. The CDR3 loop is CATSRQDFYNEQFF. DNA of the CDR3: TGTGCCACCTCCCGACAGGACTTTTACAATGAGCAGTTCTTC.

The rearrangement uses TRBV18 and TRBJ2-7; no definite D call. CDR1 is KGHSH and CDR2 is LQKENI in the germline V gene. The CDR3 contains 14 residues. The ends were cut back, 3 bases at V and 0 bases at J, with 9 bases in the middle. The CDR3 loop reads CASSPDFLSYEQYF. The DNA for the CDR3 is TGTGCCAGCTCACCCGACTTCCTCTCCTACGAGCAGTACTTC.

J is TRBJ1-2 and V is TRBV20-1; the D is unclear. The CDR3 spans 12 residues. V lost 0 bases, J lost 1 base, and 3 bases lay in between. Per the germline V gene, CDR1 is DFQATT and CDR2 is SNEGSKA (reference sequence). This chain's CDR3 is CSARDNNYGYTF. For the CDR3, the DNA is TGCAGTGCTAGAGACAATAACTATGGCTACACCTTC.

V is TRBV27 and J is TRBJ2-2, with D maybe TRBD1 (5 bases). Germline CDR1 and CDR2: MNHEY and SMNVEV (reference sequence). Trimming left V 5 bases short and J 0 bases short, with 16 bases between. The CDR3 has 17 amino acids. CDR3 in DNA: TGTGCCAGCAGTCGAATTTGGGGCAGAACGAACACCGGGGAGCTGTTTTTT. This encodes CASSRIWGRTNTGELFF.

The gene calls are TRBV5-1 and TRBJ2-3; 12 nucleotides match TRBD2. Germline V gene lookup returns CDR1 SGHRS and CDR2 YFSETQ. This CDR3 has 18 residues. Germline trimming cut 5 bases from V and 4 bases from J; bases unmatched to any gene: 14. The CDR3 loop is CASSLLAGGPRGADTQYF. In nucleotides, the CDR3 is TGCGCCAGCAGTTTGCTAGCGGGAGGGCCCCGAGGGGCAGATACGCAGTATTTT.

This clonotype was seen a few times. Here the CDR3 DNA reads TGCAGTGCTAGCGATGATGGACAGAACCTGAGGACTGAAGCTTTCTTT. Amino acids: CSASDDGQNLRTEAFF. The V and J genes are TRBV20-1 and TRBJ1-1; D may be TRBD1 (6 bases). The CDR3 is made up of 16 amino acids. The ends were cut back, 3 bases at V and 5 bases at J, with 22 bases in the middle. Germline-derived CDR1 and CDR2 are DFQATT and SNEGSKA (reference sequence).

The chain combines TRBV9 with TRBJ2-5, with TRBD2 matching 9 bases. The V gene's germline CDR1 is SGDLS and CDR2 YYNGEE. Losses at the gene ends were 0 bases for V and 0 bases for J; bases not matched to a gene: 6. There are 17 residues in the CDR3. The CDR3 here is CASSVVAGVYYQETQYF. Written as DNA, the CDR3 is TGTGCCAGCAGCGTAGTAGCGGGAGTTTACTACCAAGAGACCCAGTACTTC.

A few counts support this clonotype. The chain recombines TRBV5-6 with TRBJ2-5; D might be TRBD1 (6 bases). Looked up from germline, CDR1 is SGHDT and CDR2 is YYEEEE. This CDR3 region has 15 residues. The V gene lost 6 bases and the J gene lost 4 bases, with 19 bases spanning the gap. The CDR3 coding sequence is TGTGCCAGCACCCCTGTCAGGGGAGCTCTAGAGACCCAGTACTTC. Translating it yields CASTPVRGALETQYF. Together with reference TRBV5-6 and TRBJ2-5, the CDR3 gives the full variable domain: DAGVTQSPTHLIKTRGQQVTLRCSPKSGHDTVSWYQQALGQGPQFIFQYYEEEERQRGNFPDRFSGHQFPNYSSELNVNALLLGDSALYLCASTPVRGALETQYFGPGTRLLVL.

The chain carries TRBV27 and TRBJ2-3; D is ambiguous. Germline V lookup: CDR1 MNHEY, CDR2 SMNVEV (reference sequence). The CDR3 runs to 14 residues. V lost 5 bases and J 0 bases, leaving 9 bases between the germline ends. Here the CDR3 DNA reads TGTGCCAGCAGTCCCTACAGTAGCACAGATACGCAGTATTTT. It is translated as CASSPYSSTDTQYF.

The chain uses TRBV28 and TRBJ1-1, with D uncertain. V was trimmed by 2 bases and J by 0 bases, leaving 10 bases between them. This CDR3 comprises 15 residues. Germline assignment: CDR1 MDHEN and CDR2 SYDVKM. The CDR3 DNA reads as TGTGCCAGCAGTTTAGAAGTTAGCTTGAACACTGAAGCTTTCTTT. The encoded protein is CASSLEVSLNTEAFF.